The TCR beta chain described here comes from a study of blood T cells in healthy people across ages. This clonotype was recorded at least ten times. Its specificity is not known. PCR was performed a second time for about 6 to 11 cycles using a sample-barcoded 5' primer and a J-beta primer mix. TCRdb itself ran the 5' RACE reads through MiXCR, one entry per CDR3 protein. The top ten hold 7.7% of the sample, which has about 1,500,000 distinct CDR3 sequences, approximately 30% seen once. Study findings and constraints: Roughly linear age-related decline in beta diversity appeared, significant by age around 40.

V was clipped by 4 bases and J by 9 bases; unmatched bases: 5. Germline V gene data show CDR1 as SQVTM and CDR2 as ANQGSEA. The CDR3 contains 13 residues. This TCR was recovered from a woman aged 25 to 39 in good health. This chain uses TRBV29-1 with TRBJ2-1; 11 bases fit TRBD2. Sequencing was performed on blood. The CDR3 region has the DNA TGCAGCGTTGCGAGTAGCGGGAGGGCTGAGCAGTTCTTC. This encodes CSVASSGRAEQFF.